This is a list of T cell receptor beta chains from one sample in a study of radiotherapy plus CTLA-4 blockade in lung cancer. Libraries were prepared by immunoSEQ multiplex PCR; TCRdb keeps only in-frame clonotypes and omits some of them. The sample lists 35,000 to 55,000 clones; about 74% were seen once. Sequencing was performed on peripheral blood, taken from a patient treated with radiotherapy plus ipilimumab. These receptors were taken from a human donor with non-small cell lung cancer whose response to radiotherapy plus ipilimumab could not be evaluated. Both conserved end residues are part of each CDR3. Fields, in order: CDR3 DNA, CDR3 protein, J gene, clone size, D gene, V gene. The D gene is left open where the match is weak. Part of the rows lack a size; the others show once, few, many or a class for expanded clones.

DNA: TGTGCCAGCAGCTTATCAGGGGATTACACTGAAGCTTTCTTT
CDR3: CASSLSGDYTEAFF
J: TRBJ1-1
size: .
D: .
V: TRBV7-2

DNA: TGTGCCAGCAGTGCAGGGGCCTTGTCTACGGCTAACTATGGCTACACCTTC
CDR3: CASSAGALSTANYGYTF
J: TRBJ1-2
size: .
D: .
V: TRBV6-1

DNA: TGTGCCAGCAGTCGTGAGTCAGGGCACTCACCCCTCCACTTT
CDR3: CASSRESGHSPLHF
J: TRBJ1-6
size: .
D: .
V: TRBV28

DNA: TGTGCCAGCAGCCCTTTCACGGGACTGCCGGATACGCAGTATTTT
CDR3: CASSPFTGLPDTQYF
J: TRBJ2-3
size: .
D: .
V: TRBV7-8

DNA: TGTGCCAGCAGCTTAAGTCAACAGATAAACTATGGCTACACCTTC
CDR3: CASSLSQQINYGYTF
J: TRBJ1-2
size: .
D: .
V: TRBV7-6

DNA: TGTGCCAGCAGCTTATACAGTCTACAAGAGACCCAGTACTTC
CDR3: CASSLYSLQETQYF
J: TRBJ2-5
size: .
D: .
V: TRBV5-6

DNA: TGTGCCAGCAGCTTGGGAATCGGGACAGGGAGGGCCGAGCAGTACTTC
CDR3: CASSLGIGTGRAEQYF
J: TRBJ2-7
size: .
D: TRBD1
V: TRBV5-4

DNA: TGTGCCATCGTGGGGGGGGCCCGGGGCACAGATACGCAGTATTTT
CDR3: CAIVGGARGTDTQYF
J: TRBJ2-3
size: .
D: .
V: TRBV6-6

DNA: TGTGCCAGCAGTTCCGCCGGGACAGGGTTAGGAAACACCATATATTTT
CDR3: CASSSAGTGLGNTIYF
J: TRBJ1-3
size: .
D: TRBD1
V: TRBV28

DNA: TGTGCCAGCAGCCACGGCGCAGCCATGGAGGCCACTGAAGCTTTCTTT
CDR3: CASSHGAAMEATEAFF
J: TRBJ1-1
size: .
D: .
V: TRBV7-9

DNA: TGTGCCAGCCCGAGTTACAATGAGCAGTTCTTC
CDR3: CASPSYNEQFF
J: TRBJ2-1
size: .
D: .
V: TRBV5-8

DNA: TGTGCCTGGAGTGTGGGACAGGGGGTCTCTGAAGCTTTCTTT
CDR3: CAWSVGQGVSEAFF
J: TRBJ1-1
size: .
D: TRBD1
V: TRBV30

DNA: TGTGCCAGCAGCCCCTTACTGACAGTATCCTACGAGCAGTACTTC
CDR3: CASSPLLTVSYEQYF
J: TRBJ2-7
size: .
D: .
V: TRBV5-6

DNA: TGTGCCAGCAGCCAGAGACTAGAGTCAGATACGCAGTATTTT
CDR3: CASSQRLESDTQYF
J: TRBJ2-3
size: .
D: .
V: TRBV7-2

DNA: TGCGCCAGCAGCCAAAGGACAGGGGTCTCCACAGATACGCAGTATTTT
CDR3: CASSQRTGVSTDTQYF
J: TRBJ2-3
size: .
D: TRBD1
V: TRBV4-1

DNA: TGTGCCAGCAGCTTGACCGGGACAGGGGGCCGGGACACTGAAGCTTTCTTT
CDR3: CASSLTGTGGRDTEAFF
J: TRBJ1-1
size: once
D: TRBD1
V: TRBV5-6

DNA: TGTGCCAGCAGCTTGTGGGACAGAGCCTACGAGCAGTACTTC
CDR3: CASSLWDRAYEQYF
J: TRBJ2-7
size: few
D: TRBD1
V: TRBV5-6

DNA: TGTGCCAGCAGCTTAGCGGGAGGCCCGAACACCGGGGAGCTGTTTTTT
CDR3: CASSLAGGPNTGELFF
J: TRBJ2-2
size: .
D: .
V: TRBV7-6

DNA: TGTGCCAGCAGTTTGCGGGGAATCTACGAGCAGTACTTC
CDR3: CASSLRGIYEQYF
J: TRBJ2-7
size: .
D: .
V: TRBV28

DNA: TGTGCCAGCAGTTCCGGACTGGGAGGGAACTATGGCTACACCTTC
CDR3: CASSSGLGGNYGYTF
J: TRBJ1-2
size: .
D: .
V: TRBV6-5

DNA: TGTGCCAGTAGTAGGGATGGGACAGTCTACGAGCAGTACTTC
CDR3: CASSRDGTVYEQYF
J: TRBJ2-7
size: .
D: TRBD1
V: TRBV19

DNA: TGCAGCGGTTCCAGAGGAGAGACCCAGTACTTC
CDR3: CSGSRGETQYF
J: TRBJ2-5
size: once
D: .
V: TRBV29-1

DNA: TGTGCCAGCAGTGAGTCCGGACAGTTAGGAACCAATGAGCAGTTCTTC
CDR3: CASSESGQLGTNEQFF
J: TRBJ2-1
size: .
D: .
V: TRBV2

DNA: TGCGCCAGCAGCCAAGAGAGAGCGGAACAGTACAATGAGCAGTTCTTC
CDR3: CASSQERAEQYNEQFF
J: TRBJ2-1
size: .
D: .
V: TRBV4-3

DNA: TGTGCCTGGAGGGTTAACCTCGGACAGGCCTATGGCTACACCTTC
CDR3: CAWRVNLGQAYGYTF
J: TRBJ1-2
size: .
D: TRBD1
V: TRBV30

DNA: TGTGCCAGTAGTCTCAATAGCGGGAGGGTCGACGAGCAGTACTTC
CDR3: CASSLNSGRVDEQYF
J: TRBJ2-7
size: few
D: TRBD2
V: TRBV19

DNA: TGTGCCAGCAGCTCAGGGGGCTTTGACACTGAAGCTTTCTTT
CDR3: CASSSGGFDTEAFF
J: TRBJ1-1
size: .
D: TRBD1
V: TRBV7-9

DNA: TGTGCCAGTAGTATAGTAGGGCTAGGGGCAGATACGCAGTATTTT
CDR3: CASSIVGLGADTQYF
J: TRBJ2-3
size: .
D: .
V: TRBV19

DNA: TGTGCCAGCAGCTCCCAGCCCCAGACAGGAGATGGAAAACTGTTTTTT
CDR3: CASSSQPQTGDGKLFF
J: TRBJ1-4
size: .
D: .
V: TRBV7-2

DNA: TGTGCCAGTAGTACCCGGACAGTCTATAGCAATCAGCCCCAGCATTTT
CDR3: CASSTRTVYSNQPQHF
J: TRBJ1-5
size: .
D: .
V: TRBV19

DNA: TGTGCCAGCAGCAGCAGACAGAGCTCCTATAATTCACCCCTCCACTTT
CDR3: CASSSRQSSYNSPLHF
J: TRBJ1-6
size: .
D: .
V: TRBV7-2

DNA: TGTGCCTGGAGTGAAGGGAGCCAACACGAGCAGTACTTC
CDR3: CAWSEGSQHEQYF
J: TRBJ2-7
size: .
D: .
V: TRBV30

DNA: TGTGCCGGTGGCCAGGCGAACACCGGGGAGCTGTTTTTT
CDR3: CAGGQANTGELFF
J: TRBJ2-2
size: few
D: .
V: TRBV28

DNA: TGCGCCAGCAGCCCCGAGGGGGCCAACGTCCTGACTTTC
CDR3: CASSPEGANVLTF
J: TRBJ2-6
size: .
D: .
V: TRBV4-3

DNA: TGTGCCAGCAGCATTTACCCGGGACAGGGTAGTCAGCCCCAGCATTTT
CDR3: CASSIYPGQGSQPQHF
J: TRBJ1-5
size: .
D: TRBD1
V: TRBV5-6

DNA: .
CDR3: CASSFGPGLNTEAFF
J: TRBJ1-1
size: .
D: .
V: TRBV5-1

DNA: TGCGCCAGCAGCCCGGACAGGGGTGGTGAAAAACTGTTTTTT
CDR3: CASSPDRGGEKLFF
J: TRBJ1-4
size: .
D: TRBD1
V: TRBV4-3

DNA: TGCGCCAGCAGCCAAGCGACTAGCGGGTCCTTATACGAGCAGTACTTC
CDR3: CASSQATSGSLYEQYF
J: TRBJ2-7
size: .
D: TRBD2
V: TRBV4-1

DNA: TGTGCCAGCAGCCCTAGCGGGAGCCGCTACGAGCAGTACTTC
CDR3: CASSPSGSRYEQYF
J: TRBJ2-7
size: .
D: TRBD2
V: TRBV7-8

DNA: TGTGCCAGCAGCACGCGAGCAGAGACCCAGTACTTC
CDR3: CASSTRAETQYF
J: TRBJ2-5
size: once
D: .
V: TRBV7-6

DNA: TGTGCCAGCGCACAGGGCAATCAGCCCCAGCATTTT
CDR3: CASAQGNQPQHF
J: TRBJ1-5
size: .
D: .
V: TRBV28

DNA: TGCGCCAGCAGCCTCCAATGGGGGGGCCCCACAGATACGCAGTATTTT
CDR3: CASSLQWGGPTDTQYF
J: TRBJ2-3
size: .
D: .
V: TRBV4-3

DNA: TGTGCCAGCAACCCGACCGGGACAGACTACGAGCAGTACTTC
CDR3: CASNPTGTDYEQYF
J: TRBJ2-7
size: .
D: TRBD1
V: TRBV7-9

DNA: TGTGCCAGCAGTGAAGAGCTGAACTCCGCGGGACTGTTTTTT
CDR3: CASSEELNSAGLFF
J: TRBJ1-4
size: few
D: .
V: TRBV6-1

DNA: TGTGCCAGCAGCGTAGGGGGGACAGGAGTGCAGCCCCAGCATTTT
CDR3: CASSVGGTGVQPQHF
J: TRBJ1-5
size: .
D: TRBD1
V: TRBV9